Below are 8 T cell receptor beta chains sequenced from a single sample in a study of T cell repertoires in cytomegalovirus infection. Their antigens remain unidentified. TCRdb analysed the reads with MiXCR anew, one entry per CDR3 protein. The table includes some 920,000 distinct CDR3 sequences, roughly 30% detected once. The input for sequencing was cultured CD8+ T cells from PBMCs, taken from culture after CMV antigen stimulation. All receptors come from a human donor in good health (CMV status not recorded). Some clones in this sample may be carry-over from other donors' samples.

This clonotype was seen more than once but under ten times. V is TRBV29-1 and J is TRBJ2-1, with no clear D. Germline V CDR1 and CDR2: SQVTM, ANQGSEA. Trimming took 7 bases from V and 0 from J, leaving 10 bases between them. This CDR3 is built from 13 residues. Here the CDR3 DNA reads TGCAGCGGTCACACCAGCTCCTACAATGAGCAGTTCTTC. It encodes CSGHTSSYNEQFF.

V and J are TRBV11-3 and TRBJ2-7, with D maybe TRBD1 (5 bases). V gave up 4 bases and J gave up 0 bases, with 13 bases separating them. The CDR3 length is 15 residues. Looked up from germline, CDR1 is SGHNT and CDR2 is YENEEA. CDR3 sequence (DNA): TGTGCCAGCAGCTCCACAGGTGGGGACTCCTACGAGCAGTACTTC. Translation: CASSSTGGDSYEQYF.

The chain recombines TRBV7-9 with TRBJ2-7, with D maybe TRBD2 (5 bases). V lost 4 bases to trimming and J lost 2 bases, with 9 bases between them. The CDR3 covers 13 residues. The germline V gene has CDR1 SEHNR and CDR2 FQNEAQ (reference sequence). CDR3 residues: CASSSRGTYEQYF. DNA of the CDR3: TGTGCCAGCAGCTCTCGAGGGACCTACGAGCAGTACTTC.

The table lists this clonotype with many counts. The CDR3 reads CASSLGVEPGANVLTF. In DNA form, the CDR3 reads TGTGCCAGCAGCCTTGGCGTGGAGCCCGGGGCCAACGTCCTGACTTTC. The chain combines TRBV7-6 with TRBJ2-6; D remains ambiguous. The V end lost 5 bases, the J end lost 4 bases, and 15 bases lay between the germline ends. The germline CDR1 and CDR2 sequences are SGHVS and FNYEAQ. This CDR3 region has 16 residues.

This clonotype was counted many times. This chain links TRBV7-6 with TRBJ2-7; the D gene is possibly TRBD2 (5 bases). CDR3 length equals 15 residues. V lost 3 bases and J 3 bases, leaving 15 bases between the germline ends. Germline CDR1 SGHVS, CDR2 FNYEAQ. DNA of the CDR3: TGTGCCAGCAGCTTGCTCTTGGGGAGAGGCTACGAGCAGTACTTC. Residues: CASSLLLGRGYEQYF.

This clonotype appeared once. The genes are TRBV20-1 and TRBJ1-1; 7 nucleotides agree with TRBD1. The CDR3 has 13 amino acids. CDR1 and CDR2 from the germline V gene are DFQATT and SNEGSKA (reference sequence). The J segment lost 8 bases and the V segment lost 0 bases, leaving 6 bases of the junction unmatched. The CDR3 DNA reads TGCAGTGCTAGAGATCGTAGGGGGCGGGAAGCTTTCTTT. It yields the protein CSARDRRGREAFF.

In its sample, this clonotype was seen many times. The rearrangement links TRBV10-3 to TRBJ1-2; 8 positions match TRBD1. V lost 1 base and J lost 4; bases outside the gene matches: 8. Germline CDR1 ENHRY, CDR2 SYGVKD. This CDR3 region has 16 residues. The DNA for the CDR3 is TGTGCCATCAGTGAGTTCGACAGGGGATTCGGCTATGGCTACACCTTC. Translation gives CAISEFDRGFGYGYTF.

The rearrangement links TRBV2 to TRBJ1-2; the D gene is possibly TRBD1 (5 bases). This CDR3 contains 15 residues. V gave up 6 bases and J gave up 2 bases, with 16 bases separating them. Germline-derived CDR1 and CDR2 are SNHLY and FYNNEI. As DNA, the CDR3 is TGTGCCAGCAGGGAGGGTTCAGGGAGCAACTATGGCTACACCTTC. This sequence encodes CASREGSGSNYGYTF.